This T cell receptor beta chain was obtained from a study of lymphopenia after photon versus proton radiotherapy. Here immunoSEQ multiplex PCR was the method, and the copy in TCRdb shows in-frame clones only, minus some. There are about 45,000 clones in the sample; approximately 83% occur only once, and around 2.2% lies in the top ten. Worth noting for this clone: The antigen remains undetermined.

Findings of the study overall: After the lymphocyte nadir, photon-treated repertoires showed oligoclonal expansion, especially of CD8+ Temra cells. Survival link was tested only in deceased patients; proton benefit remains a possibility.

The sample here was peripheral blood, taken from a patient treated with photon-based radiotherapy. This receptor was taken from a man in his forties or fifties with gastric cancer.

This CDR3 is CASSNTGVRETQYF. CDR3 coding DNA: TGTGCCAGTAGTAACACAGGGGTACGGGAGACCCAGTACTTC. The V gene is TRBV19, the J gene TRBJ2-5, with 7 bases fitting TRBD1. The CDR3 length is 14 residues. Germline loops: CDR1 LNHDA, CDR2 SQIVND (reference sequence). With 4 bases clipped from V and 5 bases from J, the junction kept 7 bases outside the gene matches.